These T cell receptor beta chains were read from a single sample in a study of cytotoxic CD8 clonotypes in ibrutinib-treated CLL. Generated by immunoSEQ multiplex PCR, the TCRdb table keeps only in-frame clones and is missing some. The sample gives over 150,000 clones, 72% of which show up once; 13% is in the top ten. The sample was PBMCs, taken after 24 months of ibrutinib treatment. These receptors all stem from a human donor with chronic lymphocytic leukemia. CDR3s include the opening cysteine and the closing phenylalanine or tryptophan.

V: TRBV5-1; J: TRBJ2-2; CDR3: CASIPTSGMVSRTGELFF
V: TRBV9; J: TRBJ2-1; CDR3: CASNPQGWNEQFF
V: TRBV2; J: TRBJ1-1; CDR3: CASSWEGSGAEAFF
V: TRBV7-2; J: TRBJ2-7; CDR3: CASSLGGTSYEQYF
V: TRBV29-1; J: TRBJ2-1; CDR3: CSVLGGSYNEQFF
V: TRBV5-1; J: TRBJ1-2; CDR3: CASSRSGGQGAYTF
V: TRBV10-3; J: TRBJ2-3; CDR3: CAISESPELADTQYF
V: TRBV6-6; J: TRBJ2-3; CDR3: CASSLTSGSTDTQYF
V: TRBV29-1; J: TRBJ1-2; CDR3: CSVAGLWTLAYGYTF
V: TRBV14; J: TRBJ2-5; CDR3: CASSNRVSETQYF
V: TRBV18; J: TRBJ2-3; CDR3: CASTTHRDVGTDTQYF
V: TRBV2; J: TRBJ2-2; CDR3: CASLSVNAGELFF
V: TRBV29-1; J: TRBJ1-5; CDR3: CSVGTGVGGAQHF
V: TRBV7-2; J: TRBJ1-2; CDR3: CASSLGSYGYTF
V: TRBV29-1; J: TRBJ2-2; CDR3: CSGENTGELFF
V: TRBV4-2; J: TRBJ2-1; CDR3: CASSPKNPLQGLPYNEQFF
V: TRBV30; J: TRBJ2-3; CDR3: CAWSAPTGGTDTQYF
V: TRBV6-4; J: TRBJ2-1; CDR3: CASSEGLLREQFF
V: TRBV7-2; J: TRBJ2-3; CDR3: CASSLVRLAGVSTDTQYF
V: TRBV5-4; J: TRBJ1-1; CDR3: CASTTANTEAFF
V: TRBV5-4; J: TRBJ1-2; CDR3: CASRLSFSGANYGYTF
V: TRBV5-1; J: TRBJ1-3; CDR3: CASSLGDSSGNTIYF
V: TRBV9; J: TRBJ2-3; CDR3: CASSGSGSSDTQYF
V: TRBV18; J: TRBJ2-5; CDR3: CASSPRGLAEVQETQYF
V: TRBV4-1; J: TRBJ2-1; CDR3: CASSQYDNEQFF
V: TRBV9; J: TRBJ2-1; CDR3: CASSQPSRIGEQFF
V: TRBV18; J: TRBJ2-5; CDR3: CASSPLQQETQYF
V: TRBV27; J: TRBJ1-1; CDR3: CASSLSSGSPAFF
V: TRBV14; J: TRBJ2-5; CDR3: CASSQEWALGTQYF
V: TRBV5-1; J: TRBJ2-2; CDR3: CASSLGFSVFSGELFF
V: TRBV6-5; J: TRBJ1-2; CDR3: CATSIDSYGYTF
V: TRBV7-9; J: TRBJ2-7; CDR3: CASSFKRHKSTYEQYF
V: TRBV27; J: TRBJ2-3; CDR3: CASTQAGGSDTQYF
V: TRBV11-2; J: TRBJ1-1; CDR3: CASSLGSWRDYLNTEAFF
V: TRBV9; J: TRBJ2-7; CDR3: CASTPDGYPDYEQYF
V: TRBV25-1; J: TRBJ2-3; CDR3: CASSEHGSTDTQYF
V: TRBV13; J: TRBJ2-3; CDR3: CASSFLADTQYF